This TCR beta chain was captured in a study of T-cell reconstitution after alpha-beta-depleted transplantation in children (dated by TCRdb to the mid-2010s). For context, the study as a whole: Using TCR repertoire profiling, the study followed T-cell immune reconstitution in a quantitative way in children after TCRalphabeta/CD19-depleted allogeneic hematopoietic cell transplantation. The study at large found these results: In some patients, high TCRbeta diversity at day 60 was attributed to recipient T cells and intrathymic progenitors that had survived conditioning. The apparently early alphabetaT-cell count recovery about two months after transplant was reportedly dependent on only several hundred rapidly expanded clones derived from non-depleted graft cells. Over subsequent months, a decline in hyperexpanded clone frequencies was noted, and after one year, T-cell counts and TCRbeta diversity were mostly ascribed to newly produced T cells.

Libraries were built with PCR. For sequencing, an Illumina HiSeq 2500 was employed. Molecular barcoding was employed in the preparation of TCR libraries, with unique molecular identifiers being used to normalize TCRbeta repertoire quantification. TCRdb reran the public reads through fastp at Q25 and MiXCR, keeping productive beta chains. Each record represents a unique CDR3 protein, reported with the most common genes and DNA among its rows. The sample data list a few hundred thousand distinct CDR3 sequences, and roughly 27% of these were observed just once. The ten most abundant clones make up approximately 39% of the sample. The treatment or condition label corresponds to: allogeneic hematopoietic cell transplantation with graft depleted of TCRalphabeta T cells and CD19 B cells. TCRalphabeta/CD19-depleted allogeneic hematopoietic cell grafts were given to the transplant recipients, all of whom were children.

From the germline V gene, CDR1 is SGHAT and CDR2 is FQNNGV. From cysteine to phenylalanine, the CDR3 is 20 amino acids long. Only the CDR3 DNA stays, 60 bases, in frame from base 1. Here V drops 5 bases and J drops 1 base, and the junction holds 15 bases not matched to any gene. Remarks on this clonotype: The clone's antigen remains unknown. No base-level quality is on record; no much larger clone is a single base apart.

The chain is assembled from TRBV11-2 and TRBJ2-4; TRBD1 lines up with 12 middle nucleotides. Sequencing was performed on PBMCs, taken before TCRalphabeta/CD19-depleted stem cell transplant. This TCR was recovered from a boy in the first two years of life with Wiskott-Aldrich syndrome, due to receive a stem cell transplant. Read as DNA, the sequence is TGTGCCAGCAGCCCCCAGGGCGGGACAGGGGGCTCAAGGGCCAAAAACATTCAGTACTTC. This gives the protein CASSPQGGTGGSRAKNIQYF.